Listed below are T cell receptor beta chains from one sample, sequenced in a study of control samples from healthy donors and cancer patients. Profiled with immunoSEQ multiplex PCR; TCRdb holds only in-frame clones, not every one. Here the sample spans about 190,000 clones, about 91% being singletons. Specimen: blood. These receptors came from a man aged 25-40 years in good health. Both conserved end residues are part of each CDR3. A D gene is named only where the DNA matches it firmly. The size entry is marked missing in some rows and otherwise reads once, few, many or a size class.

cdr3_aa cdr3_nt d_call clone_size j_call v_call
CASSRYGQTRRDSGNTIYF TGTGCCAGCAGCCGATACGGACAGACTCGAAGGGACTCTGGAAACACCATATATTTT - - TRBJ1-3 TRBV5-6
CASSLEGKGQPQHF TGTGCCAGCAGCTTGGAAGGGAAGGGTCAGCCCCAGCATTTT - - TRBJ1-5 TRBV5-8
CSVGVLAGPRTGELFF TGCAGCGTTGGAGTGCTAGCAGGACCACGCACCGGGGAGCTGTTTTTT - - TRBJ2-2 TRBV29-1
CASSSRQNEKLFF TGTGCCAGCAGTTCCCGGCAGAATGAAAAACTGTTTTTT - - TRBJ1-4 TRBV27
CASSQDPGTGGSYEQFF TGTGCCAGCAGCCAAGATCCCGGGACAGGGGGCTCTTATGAGCAGTTCTTC TRBD1 - TRBJ2-1 TRBV4-2
CASTQGNTIYF TGCGCCAGCACACAGGGAAACACCATATATTTT - - TRBJ1-3 TRBV10-2
CASSGRGPQLPFLPLHF TGTGCCAGCAGCGGAAGGGGCCCACAACTCCCCTTTCTCCCCCTCCACTTT - - TRBJ1-6 TRBV21-1
CASSLEGGRAQHF TGTGCCAGCAGTTTAGAGGGGGGTAGGGCCCAGCATTTT - - TRBJ1-5 TRBV12-3/TRBV12-4
CASSQGGFYGYTF TGCGCCAGCAGCCAAGGAGGCTTCTATGGCTACACCTTC - - TRBJ1-2 TRBV4-1
CASSLGGGPYNEQFF TGCGCCAGCAGCTTGGGTGGGGGGCCCTACAATGAGCAGTTCTTC - - TRBJ2-1 TRBV5-1
CASSLGGPDTQYF TGTGCCAGCAGTTTAGGAGGACCAGATACGCAGTATTTT - once TRBJ2-3 TRBV12-3/TRBV12-4
CARDRKQFF TGTGCCAGGGACAGGAAACAGTTCTTC TRBD1 - TRBJ2-1 TRBV5-8
CASSIDPGGGEQYF TGTGCCAGTAGTATAGATCCAGGGGGCGGCGAGCAGTACTTC TRBD1 - TRBJ2-7 TRBV19
CASQWASGGPNEQFF TGCGCCAGCCAGTGGGCTAGCGGGGGACCCAATGAGCAGTTCTTC TRBD2 - TRBJ2-1 TRBV5-1
CASSIQTGVGEAFF TGTGCCAGCAGCATCCAAACAGGTGTCGGTGAAGCTTTCTTT - few TRBJ1-1 TRBV13
CASSLFHPKLRPTEAFF TGTGCCAGCAGCTTGTTCCACCCAAAATTAAGGCCCACTGAAGCTTTCTTT - - TRBJ1-1 TRBV5-4
CAWSVGGTGPYGYTF TGTGCCTGGAGTGTGGGAGGGACAGGTCCTTATGGCTACACCTTC TRBD1 once TRBJ1-2 TRBV30
CASHPGQGNTGELFF TGCGCCAGCCACCCTGGACAGGGAAACACCGGGGAGCTGTTTTTT TRBD1 - TRBJ2-2 TRBV5-1
CASRETGDYEQYF TGTGCCAGCAGAGAGACAGGGGACTACGAGCAGTACTTC TRBD1 - TRBJ2-7 TRBV27
CAISDKAGVTDTQYF TGTGCCATCAGTGATAAAGCGGGGGTCACAGATACGCAGTATTTT TRBD2 - TRBJ2-3 TRBV10-3
CASSFGNQPQHF TGTGCCAGCAGTTTCGGGAATCAGCCCCAGCATTTT - - TRBJ1-5 TRBV12-3/TRBV12-4
CASRTYEGKLFF TGTGCCAGCAGAACGTATGAGGGAAAACTGTTTTTT - - TRBJ1-4 TRBV6-5
CATSDGKTDTEAFF TGTGCCACCAGTGATGGGAAGACGGACACTGAAGCTTTCTTT - - TRBJ1-1 TRBV24-1
CASRGTGDTQYF TGTGCCAGCAGGGGGACAGGGGATACGCAGTATTTT TRBD1 - TRBJ2-3 TRBV5-5
CASSLAGGVNEQFF TGTGCCAGCAGCTTAGCGGGGGGGGTCAATGAGCAGTTCTTC TRBD2 - TRBJ2-1 TRBV11-1
CASSWGRNTEAFF TGTGCCAGCTCCTGGGGGAGAAACACTGAAGCTTTCTTT - once TRBJ1-1 TRBV7-2
CASSQVGTVYNEQFF TGTGCCAGCAGCCAAGTGGGGACAGTTTACAATGAGCAGTTCTTC TRBD1 - TRBJ2-1 TRBV14
CASSLGTSGNTIYF TGTGCCAGCAGCCTAGGGACCTCTGGAAACACCATATATTTT - - TRBJ1-3 TRBV7-8
CASNNGGGRNEKLFF TGCGCCAGCAATAACGGGGGGGGCCGTAATGAAAAACTGTTTTTT - - TRBJ1-4 TRBV5-1
CASSIKTGVFEKLFF TGTGCCAGCAGTATTAAGACAGGGGTTTTTGAAAAACTGTTTTTT TRBD1 - TRBJ1-4 TRBV25-1
CASSFPRGEAFF TGTGCCAGCAGCTTTCCCCGGGGCGAAGCTTTCTTT - - TRBJ1-1 TRBV7-9
CASREESTDTQYF TGTGCCAGCCGGGAGGAAAGCACAGATACGCAGTATTTT TRBD2 - TRBJ2-3 TRBV28
CASSQGGLARSYEQYF TGCGCCAGCAGCCAAGGGGGCCTCGCGCGTTCCTACGAGCAGTACTTC - - TRBJ2-7 TRBV4-1
CASSNPRTNYGYTF TGTGCCAGCAGTAATCCGAGGACCAACTATGGCTACACCTTC - - TRBJ1-2 TRBV6-5
CASSLVWEDTEAFF TGCGCCAGCAGCTTGGTGTGGGAGGACACTGAAGCTTTCTTT - - TRBJ1-1 TRBV5-1
CARALGLAGGQWTQYF TGTGCCAGAGCCCTGGGACTAGCGGGGGGCCAGTGGACGCAGTATTTT TRBD2 - TRBJ2-3 TRBV19
CATESGRSEPQHF TGTGCCACCGAATCAGGGAGGTCGGAGCCCCAGCATTTT - - TRBJ1-5 TRBV6-5
CASSELPGQSSLAREKLFF TGTGCCAGTAGTGAGTTACCGGGACAGTCGAGCCTTGCCCGCGAAAAACTGTTTTTT TRBD1 - TRBJ1-4 TRBV19
CASAPGQVSNQPQHF TGTGCCAGCGCCCCCGGACAGGTGAGCAATCAGCCCCAGCATTTT TRBD1 - TRBJ1-5 TRBV6-6
CASSLARGNTGELFF TGTGCCAGCAGTCTGGCCAGGGGGAACACCGGGGAGCTGTTTTTT - - TRBJ2-2 TRBV11-2
CASNTGLDYGYTF TGTGCCAGCAATACAGGGCTGGACTATGGCTACACCTTC - - TRBJ1-2 TRBV5-5
CASSIGYRSSYNEQFF TGTGCCAGTAGTATAGGCTACCGATCCTCCTACAATGAGCAGTTCTTC - - TRBJ2-1 TRBV19
CASSLGMTGRGRQPQHF TGTGCCAGCAGCTTAGGGATGACGGGGAGGGGCCGTCAGCCCCAGCATTTT - - TRBJ1-5 TRBV7-8
CASSPRTVNTEAFF TGTGCCAGCTCACCCCGGACAGTGAACACTGAAGCTTTCTTT - - TRBJ1-1 TRBV18
CASSLFGDSMNTEAFF TGCGCCAGCAGCTTGTTTGGGGACTCCATGAACACTGAAGCTTTCTTT - - TRBJ1-1 TRBV5-1
CAISEPGTGNSPLHF TGTGCCATCAGTGAACCCGGGACAGGGAATTCACCCCTCCACTTT TRBD1 - TRBJ1-6 TRBV10-3
CATSRGDRGKAEAFF TGTGCCACCAGCCGCGGGGACAGGGGGAAGGCTGAAGCTTTCTTT TRBD1 - TRBJ1-1 TRBV15
CASSRRQGNEQFF TGTGCCAGCAGCCGGCGGCAGGGGAATGAGCAGTTCTTC - - TRBJ2-1 TRBV14
CARDLWGPRTGAQYF TGTGCCAGAGACCTCTGGGGCCCTAGAACCGGAGCCCAGTACTTC - - TRBJ2-5 TRBV5-3
CASSLGLAGGTNTGELFF TGCGCCAGCAGCCTCGGACTAGCGGGGGGGACGAACACCGGGGAGCTGTTTTTT TRBD2 - TRBJ2-2 TRBV5-1
CASNRGWDTGELFF TGTGCCAGCAACAGGGGGTGGGACACCGGGGAGCTGTTTTTT TRBD1 once TRBJ2-2 TRBV7-6
CASSQLRDSRGLNGYTF TGTGCCAGCAGCCAACTTCGGGATTCCAGGGGACTGAATGGCTACACCTTC - - TRBJ1-2 TRBV3-1/TRBV3-2
CAISESGQRNEKLFF TGTGCCATCAGTGAGTCGGGACAGAGGAATGAAAAACTGTTTTTT TRBD1 - TRBJ1-4 TRBV10-3
CASSYSDGFYGYTF TGTGCCAGCAGTTACTCGGACGGTTTCTATGGCTACACCTTC - - TRBJ1-2 TRBV6-5